This is a list of T cell receptor beta chains from one sample in a study of T cell responses to AZD1222 COVID-19 vaccine. TCRdb's table, derived via immunoSEQ multiplex PCR, lists solely in-frame clones and lacks some. The sample consists of tens of thousands of clones, 80% to 90% of them appearing once. Source: peripheral blood, taken 28 days after the second AZD1222 dose. These receptors all stem from an adult who received the AZD1222 COVID-19 vaccine. Each CDR3 is given without its conserved first and last residue. Each record gives: CDR3 protein, V gene, J gene.

CDR3aa: AWSAWAQAWSGYT; v_gene: TRBV30; j_gene: TRBJ1-2
CDR3aa: ASSFREGTEAF; v_gene: TRBV5-4; j_gene: TRBJ1-1
CDR3aa: ASSLASGLGEQY; v_gene: TRBV5-1; j_gene: TRBJ2-7
CDR3aa: ASSPDSSGPNTEAF; v_gene: TRBV18; j_gene: TRBJ1-1
CDR3aa: ASSLTTGGTEAF; v_gene: TRBV7-3; j_gene: TRBJ1-1
CDR3aa: ASSQDLGGEKLF; v_gene: TRBV3-1/TRBV3-2; j_gene: TRBJ1-4
CDR3aa: ASSLDRQLNTEAF; v_gene: TRBV3-1/TRBV3-2; j_gene: TRBJ1-1
CDR3aa: ASSQAWSGNIQY; v_gene: TRBV3-1/TRBV3-2; j_gene: TRBJ2-4
CDR3aa: ASSLAGTSAINEQF; v_gene: TRBV11-3; j_gene: TRBJ2-1
CDR3aa: ATRGILTGELF; v_gene: TRBV25-1; j_gene: TRBJ2-2
CDR3aa: ASSYRQGRDYGYT; v_gene: TRBV6-5; j_gene: TRBJ1-2
CDR3aa: ASTQGLAGGLEETQY; v_gene: TRBV19; j_gene: TRBJ2-5
CDR3aa: ASSTATSADTQY; v_gene: TRBV19; j_gene: TRBJ2-3
CDR3aa: ASREMGQGGYEQY; v_gene: TRBV2; j_gene: TRBJ2-7
CDR3aa: ASRWTDGTDTQY; v_gene: TRBV6-5; j_gene: TRBJ2-3
CDR3aa: ASSQDPGPGGYT; v_gene: TRBV4-1; j_gene: TRBJ1-2
CDR3aa: ASSEGANSYEQY; v_gene: TRBV2; j_gene: TRBJ2-7
CDR3aa: ASTPFDRARGGYT; v_gene: TRBV9; j_gene: TRBJ1-2
CDR3aa: AGTSGRNLYEQY; v_gene: TRBV2; j_gene: TRBJ2-7
CDR3aa: ASSPPWEGGETQY; v_gene: TRBV18; j_gene: TRBJ2-5
CDR3aa: ASSFLLGGGAYGYT; v_gene: TRBV5-1; j_gene: TRBJ1-2
CDR3aa: ASPFGRQGGDEQF; v_gene: TRBV6-4; j_gene: TRBJ2-1
CDR3aa: ASSEYGEGRGGYT; v_gene: TRBV25-1; j_gene: TRBJ1-2
CDR3aa: ASSWGGAATNYGYT; v_gene: TRBV5-4; j_gene: TRBJ1-2
CDR3aa: ATLPTRVTGELF; v_gene: TRBV6-5; j_gene: TRBJ2-2
CDR3aa: ASSAGGAYGYT; v_gene: TRBV27; j_gene: TRBJ1-2
CDR3aa: ASSFRLQGARPYGYT; v_gene: TRBV5-1; j_gene: TRBJ1-2
CDR3aa: ASNSVDRAGNTEAF; v_gene: TRBV19; j_gene: TRBJ1-1
CDR3aa: ASSQGVQQETQY; v_gene: TRBV4-1; j_gene: TRBJ2-5
CDR3aa: ASSRPGPDTQY; v_gene: TRBV5-1; j_gene: TRBJ2-3
CDR3aa: ASSQGQQGPAGELF; v_gene: TRBV4-1; j_gene: TRBJ2-2
CDR3aa: ASTPIPTSGSSDEQF; v_gene: TRBV6-2/TRBV6-3; j_gene: TRBJ2-1
CDR3aa: ASRPTDYSNQPQH; v_gene: TRBV19; j_gene: TRBJ1-5
CDR3aa: ASSSTGGFNAEQF; v_gene: TRBV11-2; j_gene: TRBJ2-1
CDR3aa: SARRTNEQF; v_gene: TRBV20-1; j_gene: TRBJ2-1
CDR3aa: ASSIRSSGAYEQY; v_gene: TRBV19; j_gene: TRBJ2-7
CDR3aa: ASVGGGSGANVLT; v_gene: TRBV2; j_gene: TRBJ2-6
CDR3aa: ASSLNGFSGNTIY; v_gene: TRBV7-9; j_gene: TRBJ1-3
CDR3aa: ASSGGAGGRVETQY; v_gene: TRBV7-2; j_gene: TRBJ2-5
CDR3aa: ASTPLGQGRNEQF; v_gene: TRBV7-9; j_gene: TRBJ2-1
CDR3aa: ASSDQPGQH; v_gene: TRBV6-1; j_gene: TRBJ1-5
CDR3aa: ASSKRGEQF; v_gene: TRBV2; j_gene: TRBJ2-1
CDR3aa: ASSLGGLAGFNEQF; v_gene: TRBV7-8; j_gene: TRBJ2-1
CDR3aa: ASSLDGQYNEQF; v_gene: TRBV7-2; j_gene: TRBJ2-1
CDR3aa: ASSLGPINEKLF; v_gene: TRBV7-2; j_gene: TRBJ1-4
CDR3aa: ASSPPGAIGYEQY; v_gene: TRBV18; j_gene: TRBJ2-7
CDR3aa: ASSFRPRSGRAYNEQF; v_gene: TRBV7-9; j_gene: TRBJ2-1
CDR3aa: ASSLGPSYEQY; v_gene: TRBV7-8; j_gene: TRBJ2-7
CDR3aa: ASKELDEQF; v_gene: TRBV2; j_gene: TRBJ2-1
CDR3aa: ASSQGVGNQPQH; v_gene: TRBV18; j_gene: TRBJ1-5
CDR3aa: ASSSPRLPGELF; v_gene: TRBV11-3; j_gene: TRBJ2-2
CDR3aa: ASSPWGTEAF; v_gene: TRBV9; j_gene: TRBJ1-1
CDR3aa: ASSLGQVLGETQY; v_gene: TRBV5-1; j_gene: TRBJ2-5
CDR3aa: ASSVTGGFTEAF; v_gene: TRBV9; j_gene: TRBJ1-1
CDR3aa: ASSAGLAGVYEQY; v_gene: TRBV10-1; j_gene: TRBJ2-7
CDR3aa: ASRGGVGYT; v_gene: TRBV2; j_gene: TRBJ1-2
CDR3aa: ASSPTSLGANVLT; v_gene: TRBV5-5; j_gene: TRBJ2-6
CDR3aa: ASSPARAEDGYT; v_gene: TRBV5-1; j_gene: TRBJ1-2
CDR3aa: ATSRGTVFKNIQY; v_gene: TRBV15; j_gene: TRBJ2-4
CDR3aa: ASSPPGHEQY; v_gene: TRBV7-2; j_gene: TRBJ2-7